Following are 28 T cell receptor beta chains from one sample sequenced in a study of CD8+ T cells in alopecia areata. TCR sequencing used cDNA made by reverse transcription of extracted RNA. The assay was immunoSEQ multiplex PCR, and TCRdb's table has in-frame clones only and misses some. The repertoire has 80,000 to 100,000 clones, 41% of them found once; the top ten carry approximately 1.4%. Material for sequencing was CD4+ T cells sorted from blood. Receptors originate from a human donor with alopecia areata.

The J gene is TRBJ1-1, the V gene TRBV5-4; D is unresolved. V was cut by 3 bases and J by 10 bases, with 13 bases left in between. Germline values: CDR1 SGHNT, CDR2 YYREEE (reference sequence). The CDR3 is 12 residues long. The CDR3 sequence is CASSSLIDAAFF. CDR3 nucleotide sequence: TGTGCCAGCAGCTCCCTAATTGATGCAGCTTTCTTT.

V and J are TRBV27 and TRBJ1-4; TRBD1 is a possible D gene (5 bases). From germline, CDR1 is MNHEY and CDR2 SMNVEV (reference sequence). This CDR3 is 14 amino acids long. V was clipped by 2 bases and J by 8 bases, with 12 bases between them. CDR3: CASSLVGVGEKLFF. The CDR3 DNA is TGTGCCAGCAGTTTAGTAGGGGTTGGCGAAAAACTGTTTTTT.

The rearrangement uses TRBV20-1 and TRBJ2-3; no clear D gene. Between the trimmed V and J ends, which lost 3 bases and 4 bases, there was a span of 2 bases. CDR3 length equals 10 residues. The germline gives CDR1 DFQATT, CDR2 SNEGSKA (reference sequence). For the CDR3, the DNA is TGCAGTGCTAGCCCAGATACGCAGTATTTT. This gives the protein CSASPDTQYF.

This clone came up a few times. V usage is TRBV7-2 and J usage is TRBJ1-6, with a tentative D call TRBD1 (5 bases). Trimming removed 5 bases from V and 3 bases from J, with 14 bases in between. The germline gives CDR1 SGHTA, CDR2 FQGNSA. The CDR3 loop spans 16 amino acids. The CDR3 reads CASSPSGASYNSPLHF. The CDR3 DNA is TGTGCCAGCAGCCCAAGTGGGGCTAGCTATAATTCACCCCTCCACTTT.

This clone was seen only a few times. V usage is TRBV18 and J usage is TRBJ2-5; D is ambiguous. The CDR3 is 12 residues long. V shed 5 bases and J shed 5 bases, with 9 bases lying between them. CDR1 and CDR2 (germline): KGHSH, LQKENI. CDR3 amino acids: CASSSQGETQYF. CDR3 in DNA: TGTGCCAGCTCATCCCAAGGCGAGACCCAGTACTTC.

CDR3 nucleotides: TGCGCCAGCAGCTTGGGGACAGGGCCCAATCAGCCCCAGCATTTT. It translates to CASSLGTGPNQPQHF. J is TRBJ1-5 and V is TRBV5-1, with TRBD1 matching 8 bases. The V segment lost 0 bases and the J segment 3 bases; nucleotides outside the gene matches: 2. CDR3 size: 15 residues. Germline-derived CDR1 and CDR2 are SGHRS and YFSETQ. Filled out from reference TRBV5-1 and TRBJ1-5, the complete variable domain reads KAGVTQTPRYLIKTRGQQVTLSCSPISGHRSVSWYQQTPGQGLQFLFEYFSETQRNKGNFPGRFSGRQFSNSRSEMNVSTLELGDSALYLCASSLGTGPNQPQHFGDGTRLSIL.

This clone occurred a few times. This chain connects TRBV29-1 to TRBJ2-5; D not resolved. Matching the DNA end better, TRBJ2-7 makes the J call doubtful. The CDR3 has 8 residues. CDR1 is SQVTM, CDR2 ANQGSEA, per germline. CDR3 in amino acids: CRDYEQYF. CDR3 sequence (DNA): TGCAGGGATTACGAGCAGTACTTC.

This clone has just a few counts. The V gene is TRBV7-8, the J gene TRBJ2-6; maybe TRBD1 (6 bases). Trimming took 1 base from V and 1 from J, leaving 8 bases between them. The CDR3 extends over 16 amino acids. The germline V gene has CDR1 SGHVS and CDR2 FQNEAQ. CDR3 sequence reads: CASSLVGTSGANVLTF. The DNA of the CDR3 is TGTGCCAGCAGCTTAGTTGGGACATCTGGGGCCAACGTCCTGACTTTC.

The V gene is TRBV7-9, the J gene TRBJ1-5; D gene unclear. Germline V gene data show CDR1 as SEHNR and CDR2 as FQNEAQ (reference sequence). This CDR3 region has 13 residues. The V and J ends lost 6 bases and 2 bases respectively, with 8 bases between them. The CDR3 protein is CASSRGGNQPQHF. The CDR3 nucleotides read TGTGCCAGCAGTCGGGGTGGCAATCAGCCCCAGCATTTT.

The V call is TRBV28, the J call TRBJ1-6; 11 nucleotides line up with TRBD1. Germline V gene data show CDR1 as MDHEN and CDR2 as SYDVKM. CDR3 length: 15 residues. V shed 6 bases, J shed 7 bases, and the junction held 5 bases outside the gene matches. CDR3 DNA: TGTGCCAGCAGAGGGGGACAGGGGGGAAATTCACCCCTCCACTTT. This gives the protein CASRGGQGGNSPLHF.

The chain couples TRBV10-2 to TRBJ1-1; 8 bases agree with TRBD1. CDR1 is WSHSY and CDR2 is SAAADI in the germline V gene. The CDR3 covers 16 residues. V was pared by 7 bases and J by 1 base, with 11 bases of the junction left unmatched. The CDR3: CASTVRTGGSNTEAFF. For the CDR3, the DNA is TGCGCCAGCACGGTTCGCACAGGGGGATCGAACACTGAAGCTTTCTTT.

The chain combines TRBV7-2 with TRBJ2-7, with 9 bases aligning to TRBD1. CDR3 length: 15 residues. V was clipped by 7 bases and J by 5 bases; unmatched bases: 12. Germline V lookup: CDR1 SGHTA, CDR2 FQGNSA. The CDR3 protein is CASNSGTGMYDEQYF. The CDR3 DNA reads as TGTGCCAGCAACTCCGGGACAGGGATGTACGACGAGCAGTACTTC. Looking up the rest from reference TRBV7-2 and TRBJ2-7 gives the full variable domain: GAGVSQSPSNKVTEKGKDVELRCDPISGHTALYWYRQSLGQGLEFLIYFQGNSAPDKSGLPSDRFSAERTGGSVSTLTIQRTQQEDSAVYLCASNSGTGMYDEQYFGPGTRLTVT.

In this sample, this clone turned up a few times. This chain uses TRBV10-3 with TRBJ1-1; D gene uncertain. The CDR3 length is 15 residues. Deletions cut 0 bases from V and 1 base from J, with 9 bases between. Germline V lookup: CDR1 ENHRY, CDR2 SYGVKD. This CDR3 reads CAISESVGPNTEAFF. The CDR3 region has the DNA TGTGCCATCAGTGAGTCGGTTGGGCCGAACACTGAAGCTTTCTTT.

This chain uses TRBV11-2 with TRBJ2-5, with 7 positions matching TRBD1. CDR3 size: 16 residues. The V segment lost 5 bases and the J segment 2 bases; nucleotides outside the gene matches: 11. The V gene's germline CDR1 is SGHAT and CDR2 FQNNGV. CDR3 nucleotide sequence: TGTGCCAGCAGCCAAGGGACAGCAATCCGGCAAGAGACCCAGTACTTC. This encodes CASSQGTAIRQETQYF.

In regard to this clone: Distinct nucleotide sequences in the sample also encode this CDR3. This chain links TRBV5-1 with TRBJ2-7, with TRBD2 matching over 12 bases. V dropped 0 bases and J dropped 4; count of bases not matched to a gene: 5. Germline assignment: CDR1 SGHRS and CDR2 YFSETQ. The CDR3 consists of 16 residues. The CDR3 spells CASSLAASGRGYEQYF. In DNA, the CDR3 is TGCGCCAGCAGCTTGGCTGCTAGCGGGAGGGGATACGAGCAGTACTTC.

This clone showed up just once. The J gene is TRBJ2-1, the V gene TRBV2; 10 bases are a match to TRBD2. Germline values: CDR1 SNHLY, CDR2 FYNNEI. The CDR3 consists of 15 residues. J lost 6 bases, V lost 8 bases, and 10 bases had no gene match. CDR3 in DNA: TGTGCCAGCTCCAGCTCCGGGACTAGCGTCAATGAGCAGTTCTTC. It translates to CASSSSGTSVNEQFF.

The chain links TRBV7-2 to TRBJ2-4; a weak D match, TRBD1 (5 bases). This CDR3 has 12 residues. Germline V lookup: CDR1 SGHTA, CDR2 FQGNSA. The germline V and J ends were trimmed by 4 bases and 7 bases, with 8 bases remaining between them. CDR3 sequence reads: CASSSRQNIQYF. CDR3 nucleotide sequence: TGTGCCAGCAGCTCACGACAGAACATTCAGTACTTC.

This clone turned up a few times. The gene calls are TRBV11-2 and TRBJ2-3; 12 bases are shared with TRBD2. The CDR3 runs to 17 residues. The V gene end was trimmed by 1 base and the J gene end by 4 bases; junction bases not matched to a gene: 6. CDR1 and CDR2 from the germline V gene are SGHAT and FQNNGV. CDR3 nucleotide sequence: TGTGCCAGCAGCTTAGCGAGATCTAGCGGGAGGGCAGATACGCAGTATTTT. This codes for CASSLARSSGRADTQYF.

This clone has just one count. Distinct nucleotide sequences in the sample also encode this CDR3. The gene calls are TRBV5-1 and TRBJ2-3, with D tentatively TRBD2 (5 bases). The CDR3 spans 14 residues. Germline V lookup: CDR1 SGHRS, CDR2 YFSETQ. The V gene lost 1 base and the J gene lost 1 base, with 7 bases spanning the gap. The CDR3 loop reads CASSLSGGTDTQYF. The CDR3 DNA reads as TGCGCCAGCAGCTTGTCCGGGGGCACAGATACGCAGTATTTT.

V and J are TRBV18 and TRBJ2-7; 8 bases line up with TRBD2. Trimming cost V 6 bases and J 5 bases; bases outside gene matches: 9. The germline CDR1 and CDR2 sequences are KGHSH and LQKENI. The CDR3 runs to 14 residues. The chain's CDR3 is CASSASGSFDEQYF. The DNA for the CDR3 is TGTGCCAGCTCCGCCAGCGGGAGTTTCGACGAGCAGTACTTC.

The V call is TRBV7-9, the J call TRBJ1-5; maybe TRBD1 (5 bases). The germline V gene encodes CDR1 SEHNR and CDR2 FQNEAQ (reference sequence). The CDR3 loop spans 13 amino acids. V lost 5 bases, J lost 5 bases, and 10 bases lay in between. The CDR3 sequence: CASSAGVDQPQHF. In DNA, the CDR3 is TGTGCCAGCAGCGCGGGGGTGGATCAGCCCCAGCATTTT.

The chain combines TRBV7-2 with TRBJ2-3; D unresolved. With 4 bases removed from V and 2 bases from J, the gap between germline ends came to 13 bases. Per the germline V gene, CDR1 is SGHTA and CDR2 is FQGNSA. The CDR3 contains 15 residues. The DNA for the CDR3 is TGTGCCAGCAGCTCGAGATTAGACATCACAGATACGCAGTATTTT. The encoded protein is CASSSRLDITDTQYF. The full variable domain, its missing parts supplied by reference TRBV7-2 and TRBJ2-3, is GAGVSQSPSNKVTEKGKDVELRCDPISGHTALYWYRQSLGQGLEFLIYFQGNSAPDKSGLPSDRFSAERTGGSVSTLTIQRTQQEDSAVYLCASSSRLDITDTQYFGPGTRLTVL.

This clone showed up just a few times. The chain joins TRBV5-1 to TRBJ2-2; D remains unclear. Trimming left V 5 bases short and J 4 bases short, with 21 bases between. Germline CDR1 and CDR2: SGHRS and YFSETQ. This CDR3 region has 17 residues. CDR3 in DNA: TGCGCCAGCAGTTTGACGGGTAACGGAAAACGCACCGGGGAGCTGTTTTTT. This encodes CASSLTGNGKRTGELFF.

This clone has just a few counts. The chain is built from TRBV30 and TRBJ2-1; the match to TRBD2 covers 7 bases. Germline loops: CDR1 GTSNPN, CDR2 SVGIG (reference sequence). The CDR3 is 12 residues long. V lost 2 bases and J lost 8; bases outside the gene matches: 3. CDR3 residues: CAWSRGVYEQFF. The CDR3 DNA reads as TGTGCCTGGAGTCGGGGGGTCTATGAGCAGTTCTTC.

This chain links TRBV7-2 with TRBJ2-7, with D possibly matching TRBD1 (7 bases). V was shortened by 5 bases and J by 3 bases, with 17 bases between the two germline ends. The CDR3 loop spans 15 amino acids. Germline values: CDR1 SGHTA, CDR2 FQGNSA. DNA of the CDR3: TGTGCCAGCAGCCATGGAGGGCAGGGGGTCTACGAGCAGTACTTC. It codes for CASSHGGQGVYEQYF.

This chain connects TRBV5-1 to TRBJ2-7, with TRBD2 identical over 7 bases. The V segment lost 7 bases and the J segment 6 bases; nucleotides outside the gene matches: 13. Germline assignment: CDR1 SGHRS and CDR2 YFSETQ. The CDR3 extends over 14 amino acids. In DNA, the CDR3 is TGCGCCAGCTCCCAGGGCGGGAGCGGATCCGAGCAGTACTTC. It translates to CASSQGGSGSEQYF.

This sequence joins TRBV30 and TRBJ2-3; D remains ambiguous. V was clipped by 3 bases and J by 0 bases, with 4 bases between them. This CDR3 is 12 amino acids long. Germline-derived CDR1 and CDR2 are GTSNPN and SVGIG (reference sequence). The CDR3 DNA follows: TGTGCCTGGAGCGCCAGCACAGATACGCAGTATTTT. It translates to CAWSASTDTQYF.

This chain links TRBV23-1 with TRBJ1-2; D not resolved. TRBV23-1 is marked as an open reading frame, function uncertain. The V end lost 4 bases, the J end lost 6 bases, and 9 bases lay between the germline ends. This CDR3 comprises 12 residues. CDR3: CASSRVGDGYTF. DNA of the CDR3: TGCGCCAGCAGTCGGGTGGGTGATGGCTACACCTTC.